Below, 23 T cell receptor beta chains from the same sample are listed, as sequenced in a study of blood T cell repertoires in COVID-19. Sequencing was performed with immunoSEQ multiplex PCR; in TCRdb, only in-frame clones are kept and a portion is missing. The data show about 110,000 clones, around 90% seen once. Material: peripheral blood. The receptor set was obtained from a woman aged 30 to 39 with acute or convalescent COVID-19.

This clone was seen once. DNA for the CDR3: TGTGCCAGCAGCGGGGGAGGCTACAATGAGCAGTTCTTC. Protein product: CASSGGGYNEQFF. The genes are TRBV5-4 and TRBJ2-1; weak D call: TRBD2 (6 bases). V lost 4 bases and J 3 bases, leaving 8 bases between the germline ends. The CDR3 is 13 amino acids. The V gene's germline CDR1 is SGHNT and CDR2 YYREEE (reference sequence).

The chain links TRBV18 to TRBJ2-4; 8 bases are shared with TRBD1. The ends lost 5 bases at V and 3 bases at J; junction bases unmatched: 9. The CDR3 runs to 16 residues. Germline values: CDR1 KGHSH, CDR2 LQKENI. The CDR3 region is CASSGQGEAHKNIQYF. CDR3 DNA: TGTGCCAGCTCAGGACAGGGTGAGGCACACAAAAACATTCAGTACTTC.

Regarding this clone: Other DNA variants within this sample encode the same CDR3. V usage is TRBV12-3 or TRBV12-4 and J usage is TRBJ2-7; no reliable D call. Trimming left V 6 bases short and J 3 bases short, with 9 bases between. The CDR3 is 12 amino acids. In DNA form, the CDR3 reads TGTGCCAGCAGCTTTGGGCTCTACGAGCAGTACTTC. Translation: CASSFGLYEQYF.

J is TRBJ2-7 and V is TRBV19; D remains ambiguous. The ends were cut back, 5 bases at V and 4 bases at J, with 18 bases in the middle. This CDR3 region has 15 residues. CDR1 and CDR2 (germline): LNHDA, SQIVND (reference sequence). This CDR3 reads CASSSGLRRLYEQYF. For the CDR3, the DNA is TGTGCCAGTAGTTCCGGCCTTCGGCGGTTGTACGAGCAGTACTTC.

The V and J genes are TRBV4-2 and TRBJ1-2; 11 positions match TRBD1. This CDR3 is 15 amino acids long. The germline CDR1 and CDR2 sequences are LGHNA and YNFKEQ. After removal of 2 bases from V and 7 bases from J, the junction contained 6 bases not matched to a gene. The CDR3 loop is CASSQSDRGRSGYTF. Written as DNA, the CDR3 is TGTGCCAGCAGCCAATCGGACAGGGGGCGTAGTGGCTACACCTTC.

The chain recombines TRBV28 with TRBJ2-1, with D maybe TRBD1 (7 bases). CDR3 length: 13 residues. Per the germline V gene, CDR1 is MDHEN and CDR2 is SYDVKM. Trimming took off 6 bases at V and 3 bases at J, with 9 bases between the two ends. The CDR3 DNA sequence: TGTGCCAGCAGCCAGGGGGGCTACAATGAGCAGTTCTTC. It encodes CASSQGGYNEQFF.

The chain uses TRBV24-1 and TRBJ1-1; 7 bases agree with TRBD1. CDR1 is KGHDR, CDR2 SFDVKD, per germline. Germline trimming cut 3 bases from V and 0 bases from J; bases unmatched to any gene: 9. This CDR3 comprises 17 residues. CDR3 protein: CATSDGGQDPMNTEAFF. CDR3 coding DNA: TGTGCCACCAGTGATGGTGGACAGGACCCAATGAACACTGAAGCTTTCTTT.

The chain has TRBV5-5 and TRBJ1-1; D may be TRBD1 (6 bases). CDR3 length: 15 residues. The germline V gene has CDR1 SGHKS and CDR2 YYEKEE (reference sequence). Between the trimmed V and J ends, which lost 4 bases and 3 bases, there was a span of 16 bases. CDR3 amino acids: CASSPYRDVHTEAFF. DNA of the CDR3: TGTGCCAGCAGCCCCTACAGGGACGTTCACACTGAAGCTTTCTTT. Together with reference TRBV5-5 and TRBJ1-1, the CDR3 gives the full variable domain: DAGVTQSPTHLIKTRGQQVTLRCSPISGHKSVSWYQQVLGQGPQFIFQYYEKEERGRGNFPDRFSARQFPNYSSELNVNALLLGDSALYLCASSPYRDVHTEAFFGQGTRLTVV.

V gene TRBV7-2 combines with J gene TRBJ1-1; 7 bases fit TRBD1. The CDR3 has 14 amino acids. CDR1 is SGHTA and CDR2 is FQGNSA in the germline V gene. After removal of 5 bases from V and 1 base from J, the junction contained 4 bases not matched to a gene. The CDR3 protein is CASSRGTENTEAFF. The CDR3 region has the DNA TGTGCCAGCAGCCGGGGGACAGAGAACACTGAAGCTTTCTTT.

The chain is built from TRBV28 and TRBJ1-3; 7 nucleotides align to TRBD1. Per germline, CDR1 MDHEN and CDR2 SYDVKM. Trimming took 10 bases from V and 3 from J; bases not matched to a gene: 9. CDR3 length equals 14 residues. As DNA, the CDR3 is TGTGCCACCGACCCAGGGGGAGATGGAAACACCATATATTTT. Protein sequence: CATDPGGDGNTIYF.

CDR3 in amino acids: CASSLRGGGAYEQYF. The CDR3 DNA follows: TGTGCCAGCAGTTTAAGGGGCGGGGGGGCCTACGAGCAGTACTTC. The J gene is TRBJ2-7, the V gene TRBV28; 9 bases are shared with TRBD2. The J segment lost 2 bases and the V segment lost 2 bases, leaving 4 bases of the junction unmatched. CDR3 size: 15 residues. Germline lookup yields CDR1 MDHEN and CDR2 SYDVKM.

V gene TRBV4-2 combines with J gene TRBJ1-1; perhaps TRBD1 as D (6 bases). This CDR3 is built from 19 residues. Germline V lookup: CDR1 LGHNA, CDR2 YNFKEQ. The germline V and J ends were trimmed by 3 bases and 6 bases, with 29 bases remaining between them. The CDR3 region has the DNA TGTGCCAGCAGCCAGATACCATCCCAGGGGAGGGGGACCACCGCTGAAGCTTTCTTT. Translation gives CASSQIPSQGRGTTAEAFF.

This chain joins TRBV14 and TRBJ1-3; no clear D. Per germline, CDR1 SGHDN and CDR2 FVKESK. V dropped 0 bases and J dropped 0 bases, with 9 bases sitting between them. There are 16 residues in the CDR3. The CDR3 bases are TGTGCCAGCAGCCAAGATCCGGTCTTCTCTGGAAACACCATATATTTT. This translates into CASSQDPVFSGNTIYF.

The rearrangement joins TRBV19 to TRBJ2-7, with TRBD2 matching 9 bases. This CDR3 contains 15 residues. With 7 bases clipped from V and 1 base from J, the junction kept 8 bases outside the gene matches. Germline V gives CDR1 LNHDA, CDR2 SQIVND (reference sequence). CDR3 in amino acids: CASKGLREGSYEQYF. The CDR3 DNA reads as TGTGCCAGTAAGGGCTTGCGGGAGGGATCCTACGAGCAGTACTTC.

In this sample, this clone turned up once. The J gene is TRBJ2-7, the V gene TRBV5-5; 8 nucleotides align to TRBD1. This CDR3 is 14 amino acids long. V shed 2 bases and J 3 bases; nucleotides not matched to a gene: 4. The germline V gene encodes CDR1 SGHKS and CDR2 YYEKEE (reference sequence). The DNA for the CDR3 is TGTGCCAGCAGCTTTACCGACAGGGGCTACGAGCAGTACTTC. The encoded protein is CASSFTDRGYEQYF.

The chain couples TRBV19 to TRBJ2-5; weak D call: TRBD2 (6 bases). Germline V gene lookup returns CDR1 LNHDA and CDR2 SQIVND (reference sequence). The CDR3 is made up of 14 amino acids. V lost 7 bases to trimming and J lost 5 bases, with 17 bases between them. CDR3 DNA: TGTGCCAGTAACACCAAACTAGCACAGGAGACCCAGTACTTC. Translation gives CASNTKLAQETQYF. Combining the CDR3 with reference TRBV19 and TRBJ2-5 gives the whole variable domain DGGITQSPKYLFRKEGQNVTLSCEQNLNHDAMYWYRQDPGQGLRLIYYSQIVNDFQKGDIAEGYSVSREKKESFPLTVTSAQKNPTAFYLCASNTKLAQETQYFGPGTRLLVL.

J is TRBJ2-3 and V is TRBV2; 7 nucleotides match TRBD2. The CDR3 has 17 amino acids. Losses at the gene ends were 5 bases for V and 2 bases for J; bases not matched to a gene: 13. Germline V gene data show CDR1 as SNHLY and CDR2 as FYNNEI. The CDR3 region has the DNA TGTGCCAGCAGTTGGGACCGGGACTACCAGAACACAGATACGCAGTATTTT. Translated: CASSWDRDYQNTDTQYF.

As for this clone: One junction end disagrees with the germline gene, perhaps due to a read error. The V call is TRBV10-2, the J call TRBJ1-1; weak D call: TRBD1 (5 bases). The CDR3 sequence is 12 residues long. The germline V gene has CDR1 WSHSY and CDR2 SAAADI. Written as DNA, the CDR3 is TGCGCTACGACAGCTATGAACGCTGAAGCTTTCTTT. Translated, it gives CATTAMNAEAFF.

This clone appeared a single time. This rearrangement joins TRBV10-1 to TRBJ2-1; no firm D call. V was clipped by 1 base and J by 4 bases, with 5 bases between them. The length of the CDR3 is 13 residues. Looked up from germline, CDR1 is WNHNN and CDR2 is SYGVQD (reference sequence). The CDR3 DNA follows: TGCGCCAGCAGTGAGTTTAAATACAATGAGCAGTTCTTC. It translates to CASSEFKYNEQFF.

This chain uses TRBV24-1 with TRBJ2-1, with unresolved D. Germline V gene lookup returns CDR1 KGHDR and CDR2 SFDVKD. The CDR3 is 17 residues long. V was cut by 0 bases and J by 4 bases, with 15 bases left in between. DNA of the CDR3: TGTGCCACCAGTGATTTGCCCGGAGAGAAACTATACAATGAGCAGTTCTTC. It yields the protein CATSDLPGEKLYNEQFF.

The CDR3 DNA reads TGCGCCAGCAGCTTGGGCCACAGGGGCACAGATACGCAGTATTTT. Translated: CASSLGHRGTDTQYF. The chain links TRBV5-1 to TRBJ2-3; D may be TRBD1 (6 bases). The CDR3 covers 15 residues. Per the germline V gene, CDR1 is SGHRS and CDR2 is YFSETQ. Between the trimmed V and J ends, which lost 0 bases and 1 base, there was a span of 9 bases.

This chain joins TRBV28 and TRBJ1-5; D unresolved. V was clipped by 6 bases and J by 5 bases, with 8 bases between them. Per the germline V gene, CDR1 is MDHEN and CDR2 is SYDVKM. The CDR3 is made up of 12 amino acids. The DNA of the CDR3 is TGTGCCAGCAGCCAGATCGATCAGCCCCAGCATTTT. It is translated as CASSQIDQPQHF. The whole variable domain, filled in from reference TRBV28 and TRBJ1-5, reads DVKVTQSSRYLVKRTGEKVFLECVQDMDHENMFWYRQDPGLGLRLIYFSYDVKMKEKGDIPEGYSVSREKKERFSLILESASTNQTSMYLCASSQIDQPQHFGDGTRLSIL.

This clone came up once. This rearrangement joins TRBV19 to TRBJ1-1; the match to TRBD1 covers 8 bases. There are 14 residues in the CDR3. Germline V gene sequence: CDR1 LNHDA, CDR2 SQIVND (reference sequence). Trimming removed 2 bases from V and 4 bases from J; junction bases left unmatched: 3. The DNA of the CDR3 is TGTGCCAGTAGTATATCTACAGGGGGCACTGAAGCTTTCTTT. Its protein is CASSISTGGTEAFF.